A single sample gave rise to the 30 T cell receptor beta chains below, sequenced in a study of identical twins. TCRdb fed the 5' RACE reads into MiXCR, producing one record per CDR3 protein. The table records over 600,000 distinct CDR3 sequences, around 20% of them present only once. The sample also formed part of further work on T cells expressing NK-cell markers.

The material sequenced was PBMCs. Receptors originate from a young woman in good health.

This clonotype has more than one count but fewer than ten. V and J are TRBV20-1 and TRBJ2-3; TRBD2 agrees at 9 bases. The CDR3 is 14 amino acids. Germline trimming cut 6 bases from V and 1 base from J; bases unmatched to any gene: 5. Germline-derived CDR1 and CDR2 are DFQATT and SNEGSKA (reference sequence). CDR3 DNA sequence: TGCAGTGCCCCTAGCGGGGCCGGCACAGATACGCAGTATTTT. Amino acids: CSAPSGAGTDTQYF.

This clonotype was recorded a few times. The V gene is TRBV20-1, the J gene TRBJ1-2; the D is unclear. The germline gives CDR1 DFQATT, CDR2 SNEGSKA (reference sequence). Trimming removed 6 bases from V and 8 bases from J, with 7 bases in between. The CDR3 is 9 amino acids. The CDR3 loop is CSAPPGYTF. In DNA, the CDR3 is TGCAGTGCCCCCCCAGGCTACACCTTC.

The V call is TRBV12-3 or TRBV12-4, the J call TRBJ2-1, with TRBD2 matching 8 bases. V shed 1 base, J shed 0 bases, and the junction held 11 bases outside the gene matches. This CDR3 is 19 amino acids long. The CDR3 DNA follows: TGTGCCAGCAGTTTAGTAGGAACTAGCGGTAGGAGCTCCTACAATGAGCAGTTCTTC. Its translation: CASSLVGTSGRSSYNEQFF.

V is TRBV20-1 and J is TRBJ2-3, with D perhaps TRBD1 (5 bases). Trimming removed 6 bases from V and 4 bases from J, with 17 bases in between. This CDR3 is built from 14 residues. The germline gives CDR1 DFQATT, CDR2 SNEGSKA (reference sequence). As DNA, the CDR3 is TGCAGTGCCCAAATGCAGGGTTTCGCAGATACGCAGTATTTT. Translation: CSAQMQGFADTQYF.

This clonotype was recorded at least ten times. The chain employs TRBV7-2 and TRBJ2-1, with 9 nucleotides matching TRBD2. The CDR3 has 15 residues. The V gene end was trimmed by 3 bases and the J gene end by 6 bases; junction bases not matched to a gene: 6. Per germline, CDR1 SGHTA and CDR2 FQGNSA. The CDR3 sequence is CASSFAGGTSNEQFF. The CDR3 DNA is TGTGCCAGCAGCTTTGCGGGAGGGACGTCCAATGAGCAGTTCTTC. The variable domain in full, completed from reference TRBV7-2 and TRBJ2-1, reads GAGVSQSPSNKVTEKGKDVELRCDPISGHTALYWYRQSLGQGLEFLIYFQGNSAPDKSGLPSDRFSAERTGGSVSTLTIQRTQQEDSAVYLCASSFAGGTSNEQFFGPGTRLTVL.

This chain links TRBV5-1 with TRBJ2-2, with a tentative D call TRBD1 (5 bases). This CDR3 has 14 residues. With 3 bases removed from V and 9 bases from J, the gap between germline ends came to 15 bases. Germline V gene sequence: CDR1 SGHRS, CDR2 YFSETQ. This CDR3 reads CASSSGGHLRELFF. In DNA form, the CDR3 reads TGCGCCAGCAGCTCCGGTGGACACCTCCGGGAGCTGTTTTTT. Supplemented by reference TRBV5-1 and TRBJ2-2, the full variable domain reads KAGVTQTPRYLIKTRGQQVTLSCSPISGHRSVSWYQQTPGQGLQFLFEYFSETQRNKGNFPGRFSGRQFSNSRSEMNVSTLELGDSALYLCASSSGGHLRELFFGEGSRLTVL.

This clonotype was seen repeatedly, ten times or more. This sequence joins TRBV25-1 and TRBJ2-1, with D possibly TRBD1 on 6 matching bases. V lost 2 bases, J lost 3 bases, and 11 bases lay in between. CDR3 length: 15 residues. Germline assignment: CDR1 MGHDK and CDR2 SYGVNS. The CDR3 DNA follows: TGTGCCAGCAGTGAAGGCCAGGGGCGCTACAATGAGCAGTTCTTC. This encodes CASSEGQGRYNEQFF.

This clonotype was detected only a few times. The CDR3 DNA is TGCAGCGGGGGGGTCGCCGGACCAACCTACGAGCAGTACTTC. Residues: CSGGVAGPTYEQYF. V is TRBV29-1 and J is TRBJ2-7; the D gene is possibly TRBD2 (6 bases). Trimming took off 7 bases at V and 2 bases at J, with 18 bases between the two ends. CDR1 and CDR2 (germline): SQVTM, ANQGSEA. The CDR3 spans 14 residues.

This clonotype was seen only a few times. J is TRBJ2-1 and V is TRBV30, with D hard to call. V lost 1 base to trimming and J lost 7 bases, with 8 bases between them. Per the germline V gene, CDR1 is GTSNPN and CDR2 is SVGIG (reference sequence). This CDR3 spans 12 amino acids. CDR3 loop: CAWSEVGNEQFF. CDR3 nucleotides: TGTGCCTGGAGTGAGGTAGGGAATGAGCAGTTCTTC.

The chain uses TRBV10-3 and TRBJ1-1; the D gene is possibly TRBD1 (5 bases). V was pared by 10 bases and J by 1 base, with 13 bases between. The germline V gene encodes CDR1 ENHRY and CDR2 SYGVKD. The length of the CDR3 is 13 residues. The CDR3 is CATKGQENTEAFF. DNA of the CDR3: TGTGCCACAAAAGGACAAGAGAACACTGAAGCTTTCTTT.

This clonotype was seen a handful of times. J is TRBJ1-2 and V is TRBV20-1; 10 bases are shared with TRBD1. With 5 bases clipped from V and 7 bases from J, the junction kept 4 bases outside the gene matches. Per germline, CDR1 DFQATT and CDR2 SNEGSKA (reference sequence). The CDR3 is made up of 12 amino acids. The CDR3 coding sequence is TGCAGTGCTCAGACAGGGGGCCTTGGCTACACCTTC. It codes for CSAQTGGLGYTF.

This clonotype has a count of ten or more. The genes are TRBV6-1 and TRBJ2-7; D is possibly TRBD1 or TRBD2 (5 bases each). With 6 bases removed from V and 2 bases from J, the gap between germline ends came to 11 bases. The germline V gene has CDR1 MNHNS and CDR2 SASEGT. The CDR3 is 13 amino acids. CDR3 protein: CASRGTSPYEQYF. The CDR3 region has the DNA TGTGCCAGCAGGGGGACGTCCCCCTACGAGCAGTACTTC.

This clonotype has ten or more counts. V usage is TRBV2 and J usage is TRBJ2-7; D gene uncertain. This CDR3 region has 12 residues. The germline CDR1 and CDR2 sequences are SNHLY and FYNNEI. V was clipped by 6 bases and J by 2 bases, with 8 bases between them. The CDR3 region has the DNA TGTGCCAGCAGCGCGAATACCTACGAGCAGTACTTC. Protein sequence: CASSANTYEQYF. Full variable domain (outside the CDR3, taken from reference TRBV2 and TRBJ2-7): EPEVTQTPSHQVTQMGQEVILRCVPISNHLYFYWYRQILGQKVEFLVSFYNNEISEKSEIFDDQFSVERPDGSNFTLKIRSTKLEDSAMYFCASSANTYEQYFGPGTRLTVT.

This chain joins TRBV5-1 and TRBJ2-1; tentative D call: TRBD2 (7 bases). From germline, CDR1 is SGHRS and CDR2 YFSETQ. CDR3 length: 15 residues. V was pared by 0 bases and J by 9 bases, with 16 bases between. The CDR3 is CASSLAEGGFGEQFF. The CDR3 bases are TGCGCCAGCAGCTTGGCCGAGGGGGGGTTCGGTGAGCAGTTCTTC.

This clonotype was found a few times. V gene TRBV20-1 combines with J gene TRBJ2-7; 12 bases agree with TRBD2. The CDR3 is 14 amino acids. Germline V gene data show CDR1 as DFQATT and CDR2 as SNEGSKA (reference sequence). The CDR3 nucleotides read TGCAGCGCCAACCCACTAGCGGGAGGCTACGAGCAGTACTTC. Protein: CSANPLAGGYEQYF.

The chain is built from TRBV5-4 and TRBJ2-3, with D maybe TRBD1 (5 bases). Germline CDR1 SGHNT, CDR2 YYREEE (reference sequence). The V end lost 3 bases, the J end lost 2 bases, and 13 bases lay between the germline ends. The CDR3 totals 15 residues. The CDR3 here is CASSSGPGLTDTQYF. CDR3 bases: TGTGCCAGCAGCTCAGGGCCGGGCCTCACAGATACGCAGTATTTT.

In its sample, this clonotype was seen a few times. The rearrangement links TRBV11-2 to TRBJ2-3; 14 nucleotides align to TRBD2. The ends lost 5 bases at V and 0 bases at J; junction bases unmatched: 7. The germline V gene has CDR1 SGHAT and CDR2 FQNNGV. There are 18 residues in the CDR3. CDR3 coding DNA: TGTGCCAGCAGCCCCCTGGGACTAGCGGGGGCAAGCACAGATACGCAGTATTTT. Protein sequence: CASSPLGLAGASTDTQYF.

This clonotype was seen only a few times. The chain carries TRBV12-3 or TRBV12-4 and TRBJ2-1; 13 bases line up with TRBD2. This CDR3 is 15 amino acids long. V shed 4 bases and J 9 bases; nucleotides not matched to a gene: 6. The CDR3 region has the DNA TGTGCCAGCAGTTACCCCAGACTAGCGGGGGGTGAGCAGTTCTTC. This encodes CASSYPRLAGGEQFF.

Regarding this clonotype: A much larger clone differs by one base, so this may be a read error. The chain recombines TRBV3-1 with TRBJ1-5, with D maybe TRBD1 (5 bases). Looked up from germline, CDR1 is LGHDT and CDR2 is YNNKEL (reference sequence). Trimming removed 1 base at V and 2 bases at J, with 6 bases between. The CDR3 runs to 14 residues. In DNA form, the CDR3 reads TGTGCCAGCAGCCAAGGCAGGGGCAATCAGCCCCAGCATTTT. Amino acids: CASSQGRGNQPQHF. The variable domain in full, with the rest retrieved from reference TRBV3-1 and TRBJ1-5, is DTAVSQTPKYLVTQMGNDKSIKCEQNLGHDTMYWYKQDSKKFLKIMFSYNNKELIINETVPNRFSPKSPDKAHLNLHINSLELGDSAVYFCASSQGRGNQPQHFGDGTRLSIL.

About this clonotype: The junction departs from germline at one end; a sequencing error may be responsible. This sequence joins TRBV7-2 and TRBJ2-1; TRBD1 might be the D (5 bases). The CDR3 consists of 17 residues. The germline V gene encodes CDR1 SGHTA and CDR2 FQGNSA. CDR3 in amino acids: CASGFTTKGPSYNEQFF. As DNA, the CDR3 is TGTGCCAGCGGCTTTACAACGAAGGGGCCCTCCTACAATGAGCAGTTCTTC. Full variable domain (outside the CDR3, taken from reference TRBV7-2 and TRBJ2-1): GAGVSQSPSNKVTEKGKDVELRCDPISGHTALYWYRQSLGQGLEFLIYFQGNSAPDKSGLPSDRFSAERTGGSVSTLTIQRTQQEDSAVYLCASGFTTKGPSYNEQFFGPGTRLTVL.

The chain has TRBV10-3 and TRBJ1-5; no definite D call. Trimming removed 3 bases from V and 4 bases from J, with 10 bases in between. The CDR3 extends over 14 amino acids. Germline-derived CDR1 and CDR2 are ENHRY and SYGVKD. CDR3 DNA: TGTGCCATCAGTGAAGAGGACGGGAATCAGCCCCAGCATTTT. Translated, it gives CAISEEDGNQPQHF.

This clonotype was seen repeatedly, ten times or more. The genes are TRBV12-3 or TRBV12-4 and TRBJ2-3; D call uncertain. Trimming shortened V by 7 bases and J by 0 bases, and 11 bases separated the two germline ends. This CDR3 region has 14 residues. Here the CDR3 reads CASTGSLSTDTQYF. For the CDR3, the DNA is TGTGCCAGCACCGGCTCTTTAAGCACAGATACGCAGTATTTT.

There are a few counts of this clonotype. The genes are TRBV5-1 and TRBJ2-2; 7 bases are a match to TRBD1. This CDR3 has 16 amino acids. J lost 6 bases, V lost 5 bases, and 13 bases had no gene match. Germline CDR1 and CDR2: SGHRS and YFSETQ. The CDR3 DNA reads TGCGCCAGCAGGGAAGCCCCGACAGGGACCCCCGGGGAGCTGTTTTTT. It codes for CASREAPTGTPGELFF.

The chain joins TRBV12-3 or TRBV12-4 to TRBJ2-3; possible D gene TRBD2, 6 bases. CDR3 size: 15 residues. V was cut by 5 bases and J by 1 base, with 13 bases left in between. The CDR3 spells CASSETRRGTDTQYF. CDR3 DNA: TGTGCCAGCAGTGAGACTAGGAGAGGCACAGATACGCAGTATTTT.

CDR3 loop: CASSLLAASNNEQFF. The CDR3 region has the DNA TGTGCCAGCAGTCTACTAGCGGCAAGTAACAATGAGCAGTTCTTC. V gene TRBV12-3 or TRBV12-4 combines with J gene TRBJ2-1; 8 positions agree with TRBD2. The CDR3 has 15 residues. The J segment lost 5 bases and the V segment lost 5 bases, leaving 8 bases of the junction unmatched.

This chain connects TRBV20-1 to TRBJ1-5; TRBD1 matches 7 bases. This CDR3 contains 17 residues. J lost 6 bases, V lost 0 bases, and 14 bases had no gene match. The germline V gene has CDR1 DFQATT and CDR2 SNEGSKA (reference sequence). This CDR3 reads CSARDGTRGQWGQPQHF. Here the CDR3 DNA reads TGCAGTGCTAGAGATGGGACCCGGGGACAGTGGGGTCAGCCCCAGCATTTT.

The chain is built from TRBV6-5 and TRBJ2-7, with TRBD2 matching over 9 bases. V lost 2 bases to trimming and J lost 7 bases; unmatched junction nucleotides: 12. This CDR3 is 16 amino acids long. Germline CDR1 and CDR2: MNHEY and SVGAGI. CDR3 sequence (DNA): TGTGCCAGCAGTTACGCGGGGGGGCCGGTTGTAAGGGAGCAGTACTTC. Amino acid sequence: CASSYAGGPVVREQYF.

This chain joins TRBV12-3 or TRBV12-4 and TRBJ1-4, with D tentatively TRBD1 (6 bases). This CDR3 spans 12 amino acids. With 2 bases removed from V and 8 bases from J, the gap between germline ends came to 6 bases. This chain's CDR3 is CASSLQGEKLFF. In DNA, the CDR3 is TGTGCCAGCAGTTTACAGGGGGAAAAACTGTTTTTT.

This chain's CDR3 is CASSPGQGLLEQYF. DNA for the CDR3: TGTGCCAGCAGCCCCGGACAGGGGCTGCTCGAGCAGTACTTC. The chain combines TRBV6-1 with TRBJ2-7, with 9 nucleotides matching TRBD1. The CDR3 covers 14 residues. Germline V gene lookup returns CDR1 MNHNS and CDR2 SASEGT. Losses at the gene ends were 6 bases for V and 6 bases for J; bases not matched to a gene: 9.

Of note for this clonotype: This may come from a read error, since a much larger clone is one base off. The V and J genes are TRBV7-2 and TRBJ2-7; unclear D gene. The CDR3 has 11 residues. Germline CDR1 and CDR2: SGHTA and FQGNSA. The V gene lost 5 bases and the J gene lost 6 bases, with 8 bases spanning the gap. CDR3 loop: CASSQLGEQYF. As DNA, the CDR3 is TGTGCCAGCAGCCAATTGGGCGAGCAGTACTTC.